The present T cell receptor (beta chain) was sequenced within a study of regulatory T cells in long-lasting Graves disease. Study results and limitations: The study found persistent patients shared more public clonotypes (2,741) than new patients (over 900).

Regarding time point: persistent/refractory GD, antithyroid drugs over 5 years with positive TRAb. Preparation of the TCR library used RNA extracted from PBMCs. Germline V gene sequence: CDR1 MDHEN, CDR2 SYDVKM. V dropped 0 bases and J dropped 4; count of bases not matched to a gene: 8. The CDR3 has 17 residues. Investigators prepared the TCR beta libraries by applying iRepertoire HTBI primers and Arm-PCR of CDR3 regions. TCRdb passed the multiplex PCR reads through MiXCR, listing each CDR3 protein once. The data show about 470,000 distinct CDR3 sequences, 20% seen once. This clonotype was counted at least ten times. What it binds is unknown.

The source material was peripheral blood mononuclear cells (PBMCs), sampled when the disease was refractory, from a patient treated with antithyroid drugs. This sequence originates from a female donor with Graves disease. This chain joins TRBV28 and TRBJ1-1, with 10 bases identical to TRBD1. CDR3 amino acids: CASSLWTGGLRGTEAFF. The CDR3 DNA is TGTGCCAGCAGTTTATGGACAGGGGGCCTCCGGGGCACTGAAGCTTTCTTT.